This TCR beta chain was identified during a study of T cell responses to AZD1222 COVID-19 vaccine. The CDR3 loop spans 12 amino acids. Per germline, CDR1 LGHDT and CDR2 YNNKEL (reference sequence). V was pared by 3 bases and J by 2 bases, with 4 bases between. TCRdb keeps only in-frame clones here, not all; method: immunoSEQ multiplex PCR. The sample has about 160,000 clones, 70% to 90% seen once. As for this clone: Its antigen remains unknown.

The study, taken as a whole, reports: Researchers report vaccine-associated CD4 TCRs spanning spike, with dominance at 160-218 and 743-854. Spike-specific TCR breadth rose after two AZD1222 doses, and depth rose as well.

Second-dose schedules of about 4 or about 12 weeks were combined. The TCR comes from an adult who received the AZD1222 COVID-19 vaccine. J is TRBJ2-5 and V is TRBV3-1 (or the pseudogene TRBV3-2); unclear D gene. This specimen was peripheral blood, taken 28 days after the second AZD1222 dose. This CDR3 reads CASSHLQETQYF. The CDR3, as DNA: TGTGCCAGCAGCCATTTACAAGAGACCCAGTACTTC.